This entry concerns a single T cell receptor beta chain. This clonotype has only a few counts. Its antigen specificity is not known. No much larger clone exists at a distance of one base, and base qualities are not known. Instrument on record: Illumina HiSeq 2500. Quantitative 5'-RACE with molecular barcodes was used to prepare TCR beta libraries. As for how the authors treated the data: Disease-linked TCR variants were identified with a new computational method built on a probabilistic model of VDJ rearrangement. The public reads were run again by TCRdb, first through fastp at Q25 and then through MiXCR, and only productive beta chains were kept. Rows matching on CDR3 protein sequence are summarized as one entry with the most common DNA and genes. The V and J calls come from TCRdb's annotation, not from the publication. This sample holds hundreds of thousands of distinct CDR3 sequences; about 15% were observed only once. The ten largest clonotypes hold just over 1% of the sample.

This record belongs to a study of CD8 T cells in ankylosing spondylitis (dated by TCRdb to 2015 to 2018). A note on the overall study: T cell receptor beta repertoires were profiled in healthy donors and ankylosing spondylitis patients so that disease-linked TCR variants could be found. Samples of peripheral blood were taken, and for ankylosing spondylitis patients, synovial fluid was collected as well. The full study cohort comprised 20 to 30 ankylosing spondylitis patients and about a hundred healthy donors. Overall study outcomes, separate from this receptor: Blood from ankylosing spondylitis patients appeared to be characterized by a TCR beta motif composed of under ten highly homologous amino acid variants. In peripheral blood, the disease-linked clones were found at relatively low frequencies and had a CD8+ phenotype. Some of the motif variants had been reported before in the synovial fluid and blood of reactive arthritis patients, a finding that suggests common disease-initiation mechanisms. The disease-linked clones were reported as significantly enriched in matched synovial fluid samples from ankylosing spondylitis patients.

V loses 4 bases at its end and J loses 0 bases; junction bases beyond the gene matches: 13. The cysteine opens and the phenylalanine closes a CDR3 of 18 amino acids. Kept here is only the CDR3 DNA, which spans 54 bases and is read in frame from base 1. CDR1 and CDR2, per the germline V gene, are SGHRS and YFSETQ. The sequenced material came from blood, either unsorted or a sorted T cell fraction (not recorded which). The V and J genes are TRBV5-1 and TRBJ2-1, with 7 junctional bases fitting TRBD2. This sequence originates from a male donor with ankylosing spondylitis. The nucleotide sequence reads TGCGCCAGCAGCACAGGACTAGGAAGGAGTAGCTCCTACAATGAGCAGTTCTTC. Its translation is CASSTGLGRSSSYNEQFF.